Shown below are 31 T cell receptor beta chains from a single sample sequenced in a study of shared clonotypes between healthy human individuals. Sequencing was performed with immunoSEQ multiplex PCR; in TCRdb, only in-frame clones are kept and a portion is missing. The top ten hold about 0.39% of the sample, which has approximately 2.3 million clones, roughly 93% seen once. The sequenced sample consisted of naive CD4+ T cells from PBMCs. Documented subset: CD45RA+ positively selected. The origin of the receptors is a man between 18 and 35 years old in good health. Some clones in this sample may be carry-over from other donors' samples.

The chain couples TRBV9 to TRBJ2-7; the match to TRBD2 covers 8 bases. Germline V CDR1 and CDR2: SGDLS, YYNGEE. Trimming at V came to 0 bases and at J to 0 bases, leaving 2 bases not matched to a gene. The CDR3 spans 15 residues. CDR3 sequence: CASSVVLADSYEQYF. CDR3 in DNA: TGTGCCAGCAGCGTAGTACTAGCGGACTCCTACGAGCAGTACTTC.

The chain combines TRBV2 with TRBJ1-2, with unresolved D. This CDR3 region has 13 residues. V lost 6 bases and J 1 base, leaving 9 bases between the germline ends. The germline CDR1 and CDR2 sequences are SNHLY and FYNNEI. CDR3 in DNA: TGTGCCAGCAGGATACAAGTTAACTATGGCTACACCTTC. This encodes CASRIQVNYGYTF.

A note on this clone: Other DNA sequences in this specimen translate into the identical CDR3. This sequence joins TRBV30 and TRBJ2-5, with D tentatively TRBD2 (7 bases). The CDR3 runs to 14 residues. CDR1 and CDR2 from the germline V gene are GTSNPN and SVGIG (reference sequence). V was cut by 0 bases and J by 5 bases, with 13 bases left in between. The CDR3 reads CAWSVRRGGETQYF. The CDR3 nucleotides read TGTGCCTGGAGTGTACGGAGGGGGGGGGAGACCCAGTACTTC.

The genes are TRBV5-1 and TRBJ2-1; 14 bases are a match to TRBD2. Germline V gene lookup returns CDR1 SGHRS and CDR2 YFSETQ. V dropped 4 bases and J dropped 2; count of bases not matched to a gene: 8. CDR3 size: 18 residues. The CDR3 loop is CASSHGLAGGGTYNEQFF. The DNA of the CDR3 is TGCGCCAGCAGCCATGGACTAGCGGGAGGAGGGACCTACAATGAGCAGTTCTTC.

The chain employs TRBV11-3 and TRBJ2-2; 10 nucleotides match TRBD2. CDR3 length: 16 amino acids. The V gene's germline CDR1 is SGHNT and CDR2 YENEEA. V was pared by 5 bases and J by 0 bases, with 3 bases of the junction left unmatched. The CDR3 DNA reads as TGTGCCAGCAGCGCGACTAGCGGGCCGAACACCGGGGAGCTGTTTTTT. Amino acid sequence: CASSATSGPNTGELFF.

This clone was found a few times. This chain links TRBV5-6 with TRBJ2-7; 9 nucleotides line up with TRBD1. The V segment lost 0 bases and the J segment 0 bases; nucleotides outside the gene matches: 4. In germline, CDR1 is SGHDT, CDR2 YYEEEE. The CDR3 length is 16 residues. This CDR3 is CASSLVDRGVSYEQYF. The DNA of the CDR3 is TGTGCCAGCAGCTTGGTGGACAGGGGTGTCTCCTACGAGCAGTACTTC.

This clone was counted a single time. The rearrangement uses TRBV10-3 and TRBJ2-7; D is uncertain. Germline values: CDR1 ENHRY, CDR2 SYGVKD. V shed 5 bases and J shed 0 bases, with 8 bases lying between them. The CDR3 is 13 amino acids. Here the CDR3 reads CAISRTASYEQYF. The CDR3 DNA is TGTGCCATCAGTCGGACGGCCTCCTACGAGCAGTACTTC.

CDR3: CASSVAGGSTYEQYF. CDR3 bases: TGTGCCAGCAGTGTAGCGGGAGGGTCTACCTACGAGCAGTACTTC. This chain links TRBV28 with TRBJ2-7, with 11 nucleotides matching TRBD2. V gave up 5 bases and J gave up 2 bases; unmatched junction bases: 5. Germline V CDR1 and CDR2: MDHEN, SYDVKM. CDR3 size: 15 residues. The full variable domain, in which reference TRBV28 and TRBJ2-7 provide the parts outside the CDR3, is DVKVTQSSRYLVKRTGEKVFLECVQDMDHENMFWYRQDPGLGLRLIYFSYDVKMKEKGDIPEGYSVSREKKERFSLILESASTNQTSMYLCASSVAGGSTYEQYFGPGTRLTVT.

This rearrangement joins TRBV7-3 to TRBJ2-5; D possibly uses TRBD1 or TRBD2 (6 bases each). V was pared by 2 bases and J by 4 bases, with 11 bases between. Germline CDR1 is SGHTA and CDR2 is FQGTGA. The CDR3 length is 14 residues. This chain's CDR3 is CASSLGRGGETQYF. CDR3 sequence (DNA): TGTGCCAGCAGCTTAGGCAGGGGAGGAGAGACCCAGTACTTC.

This rearrangement joins TRBV7-9 to TRBJ2-3; D remains ambiguous. V was shortened by 6 bases and J by 4 bases, with 5 bases between the two germline ends. The CDR3 extends over 11 amino acids. Germline values: CDR1 SEHNR, CDR2 FQNEAQ (reference sequence). CDR3 sequence reads: CASRGADTQYF. CDR3 bases: TGTGCCAGCAGAGGTGCAGATACGCAGTATTTT.

V is TRBV30 and J is TRBJ2-4, with D perhaps assigned TRBD1 or TRBD2 (6 bases each). Trimming left V 4 bases short and J 3 bases short, with 16 bases between. Germline CDR1 reads GTSNPN; CDR2 reads SVGIG (reference sequence). CDR3 size: 15 residues. The CDR3 DNA is TGTGCCTGGATTCTCCTGGAGGGGGGCAAAAACATTCAGTACTTC. It specifies CAWILLEGGKNIQYF.

The J gene is TRBJ2-1, the V gene TRBV7-3; D is uncertain. Germline V gives CDR1 SGHTA, CDR2 FQGTGA. V was pared by 0 bases and J by 2 bases, with 11 bases between. CDR3 length: 16 amino acids. The CDR3 DNA reads as TGTGCCAGCAGCTTAACTTTGTCCCGCCCCTACAATGAGCAGTTCTTC. This sequence encodes CASSLTLSRPYNEQFF.

On this clone itself: Mismatch with germline at one junction end may stem from a read error. The chain carries TRBV6-5 and TRBJ2-7, with 9 bases aligning to TRBD1. The CDR3 length is 11 residues. Germline CDR1 is MNHEY and CDR2 is SVGAGI. The CDR3 DNA follows: TGTGCCAGCAGTCCGCGGGACAGGGTGCACTTC. It yields the protein CASSPRDRVHF.

The chain carries TRBV9 and TRBJ2-5, with unresolved D. Germline V gives CDR1 SGDLS, CDR2 YYNGEE. Between the trimmed V and J ends, which lost 0 bases and 1 base, there was a span of 10 bases. The length of the CDR3 is 15 residues. The CDR3 spells CASSVGARLQETQYF. The CDR3 DNA reads as TGTGCCAGCAGCGTAGGGGCCAGGCTCCAAGAGACCCAGTACTTC.

The genes are TRBV6-1 and TRBJ1-4; tentatively, D is TRBD1 (5 bases). Germline V CDR1 and CDR2: MNHNS, SASEGT. This CDR3 contains 14 residues. V was shortened by 3 bases and J by 7 bases, with 12 bases between the two germline ends. For the CDR3, the DNA is TGTGCCAGCAGTGATCGAGGGGTTGGTGAAAAACTGTTTTTT. Its translation: CASSDRGVGEKLFF.

In this sample, this clone turned up once. The chain employs TRBV21-1 and TRBJ1-5. TRBV21-1 is listed as a pseudogene. This CDR3 spans 15 amino acids. The CDR3, as DNA: TGTGCCAGCAGCAAAGAGTCGGGGGGCGACCAGCCCCAGCATTTT. This translates into CASSKESGGDQPQHF.

V gene TRBV5-6 combines with J gene TRBJ1-2; D ambiguous. This CDR3 spans 12 amino acids. Germline V gene sequence: CDR1 SGHDT, CDR2 YYEEEE. Trimming removed 0 bases from V and 4 bases from J, with 4 bases in between. As DNA, the CDR3 is TGTGCCAGCAGCTTGGCACTCTATGGCTACACCTTC. Its protein is CASSLALYGYTF.

The chain recombines TRBV7-9 with TRBJ2-7; 10 bases map to TRBD2. Germline V gene sequence: CDR1 SEHNR, CDR2 FQNEAQ (reference sequence). The CDR3 consists of 15 residues. V lost 4 bases and J lost 3; bases outside the gene matches: 6. The CDR3 reads CASSYSGRSVYEQYF. The CDR3 DNA is TGTGCCAGCAGCTATAGCGGGAGGTCGGTCTACGAGCAGTACTTC. Filled out from reference TRBV7-9 and TRBJ2-7, the complete variable domain reads DTGVSQNPRHKITKRGQNVTFRCDPISEHNRLYWYRQTLGQGPEFLTYFQNEAQLEKSRLLSDRFSAERPKGSFSTLEIQRTEQGDSAMYLCASSYSGRSVYEQYFGPGTRLTVT.

V usage is TRBV6-5 and J usage is TRBJ1-2; 12 bases match TRBD1. Trimming at V came to 6 bases and at J to 7 bases, leaving 6 bases not matched to a gene. The CDR3 contains 14 residues. Germline V gives CDR1 MNHEY, CDR2 SVGAGI. Here the CDR3 reads CASSRDRGRVGYTF. The CDR3 DNA follows: TGTGCCAGCAGCCGGGACAGGGGGCGCGTTGGCTACACCTTC.

This clone has only one observation. The rearrangement joins TRBV28 to TRBJ2-7; no reliable D call. Germline V lookup: CDR1 MDHEN, CDR2 SYDVKM. V shed 10 bases and J shed 3 bases, with 25 bases lying between them. This CDR3 spans 16 amino acids. CDR3 sequence reads: CATRVHDPVPVYEQYF. CDR3 sequence (DNA): TGTGCCACCCGAGTCCACGACCCGGTCCCTGTCTACGAGCAGTACTTC.

This sequence joins TRBV7-2 and TRBJ2-7; 8 bases map to TRBD1. V lost 5 bases and J lost 0; bases outside the gene matches: 9. CDR3 length equals 16 residues. The germline CDR1 and CDR2 sequences are SGHTA and FQGNSA. The CDR3 is CASSTGQGLTSYEQYF. CDR3 nucleotide sequence: TGTGCCAGCAGCACAGGACAGGGCCTAACCTCCTACGAGCAGTACTTC. Together with reference TRBV7-2 and TRBJ2-7, the CDR3 gives the full variable domain: GAGVSQSPSNKVTEKGKDVELRCDPISGHTALYWYRQSLGQGLEFLIYFQGNSAPDKSGLPSDRFSAERTGGSVSTLTIQRTQQEDSAVYLCASSTGQGLTSYEQYFGPGTRLTVT.

The chain carries TRBV9 and TRBJ2-7; D tentatively reads TRBD1 or TRBD2 (5 bases each). This CDR3 comprises 16 residues. Trimming took off 4 bases at V and 1 base at J, with 18 bases between the two ends. The germline V gene has CDR1 SGDLS and CDR2 YYNGEE. CDR3 bases: TGTGCCAGCAGCCCCCACGAGGGGCCCCCTTCCTACGAGCAGTACTTC. Amino acid sequence: CASSPHEGPPSYEQYF.

Turning to this clone: The same CDR3 also results from other DNA sequences found in this sample. The chain employs TRBV19 and TRBJ2-7; the D is unclear. V was pared by 3 bases and J by 0 bases, with 6 bases between. The CDR3 consists of 13 residues. Germline V gene sequence: CDR1 LNHDA, CDR2 SQIVND (reference sequence). The chain's CDR3 is CASSIGFSYEQYF. CDR3 DNA: TGTGCCAGTAGTATCGGCTTCTCCTACGAGCAGTACTTC.

CDR3 nucleotides: TGTGCCAGCGTCCCAGCGGGAGGGCTTTACGAGCAGTACTTC. This encodes CASVPAGGLYEQYF. The chain employs TRBV28 and TRBJ2-7, with 10 nucleotides matching TRBD2. The CDR3 runs 14 residues. V dropped 8 bases and J dropped 4; count of bases not matched to a gene: 8. Germline CDR1 reads MDHEN; CDR2 reads SYDVKM.

This chain links TRBV27 with TRBJ2-5, with D uncertain. The CDR3 spans 13 residues. The V gene lost 5 bases and the J gene lost 6 bases, with 13 bases spanning the gap. Germline values: CDR1 MNHEY, CDR2 SMNVEV (reference sequence). DNA for the CDR3: TGTGCCAGCAGTCCTGGGGATCGGAAGACCCAGTACTTC. As protein: CASSPGDRKTQYF.

The V call is TRBV5-1, the J call TRBJ1-1; D remains unclear. The CDR3 runs 15 residues. CDR1 is SGHRS and CDR2 is YFSETQ in the germline V gene. V lost 4 bases and J lost 2, with 15 bases in between. The CDR3 here is CASSPKAHSNTEAFF. The CDR3 DNA is TGCGCCAGCAGCCCCAAAGCGCATTCCAACACTGAAGCTTTCTTT.

This CDR3 reads CASSLAFVGAHNEQFF. Here the CDR3 DNA reads TGTGCCAGCAGCTTAGCATTTGTGGGGGCGCACAATGAGCAGTTCTTC. V gene TRBV7-2 combines with J gene TRBJ2-1; D is perhaps TRBD1 (6 bases). V lost 0 bases, J lost 5 bases, and 14 bases lay in between. This CDR3 comprises 16 residues. Looked up from germline, CDR1 is SGHTA and CDR2 is FQGNSA.

This chain joins TRBV5-1 and TRBJ2-2, with a tentative D call TRBD1 (5 bases). V gave up 0 bases and J gave up 7 bases, with 13 bases separating them. The CDR3 contains 15 residues. CDR1 is SGHRS and CDR2 is YFSETQ in the germline V gene. CDR3 bases: TGCGCCAGCAGCTTGGATCCCCAAGGGGACGGGGAGCTGTTTTTT. Its translation is CASSLDPQGDGELFF.

The V gene is TRBV6-1, the J gene TRBJ2-3; D is perhaps TRBD2 (7 bases). The CDR3 runs 15 residues. Germline-derived CDR1 and CDR2 are MNHNS and SASEGT. Trimming removed 10 bases at V and 0 bases at J, with 17 bases between. CDR3 in amino acids: CAITWGGLSTDTQYF. CDR3 DNA: TGTGCCATTACGTGGGGGGGGCTTAGCACAGATACGCAGTATTTT.

The rearrangement links TRBV5-1 to TRBJ2-5; TRBD1 might be the D (7 bases). The germline V gene has CDR1 SGHRS and CDR2 YFSETQ. V was trimmed by 2 bases and J by 5 bases, leaving 16 bases between them. The CDR3 has 15 amino acids. This CDR3 is CASSFFSGGGETQYF. CDR3 DNA sequence: TGCGCCAGCAGCTTCTTTAGCGGAGGGGGCGAGACCCAGTACTTC.

The CDR3 nucleotides are TGTGCCATAGGGACTAGCGGATCCTCTGGGGCCAACGTCCTGACTTTC. It translates to CAIGTSGSSGANVLTF. The genes are TRBV10-3 and TRBJ2-6, with 11 bases matching TRBD2. CDR3 length equals 16 residues. Per germline, CDR1 ENHRY and CDR2 SYGVKD. The junction had 4 bases not matched to a gene; V was cut back by 9 bases and J by 0 bases.